Listed below are T cell receptor beta chains from one sample, sequenced in a study of T-cell reconstitution after alpha-beta-depleted transplantation in children. TCRdb re-called the PCR reads with MiXCR, one entry per CDR3 protein. The table lists about 300,000 distinct CDR3 sequences, 10% of them singletons. This specimen consisted of PBMCs, obtained before TCRalphabeta/CD19-depleted stem cell transplant. The receptors originated from a boy younger than two with acute myeloid leukemia, due to receive a stem cell transplant. CDR3s include the opening cysteine and the closing phenylalanine or tryptophan. The D gene is left open where the match is weak. Size is omitted from some rows. Given values are once, few, many or a class for expanded clones.

CDR3 protein: CASSSGQISYNEQFF
CDR3 DNA: TGTGCCAGCAGTTCTGGACAGATCTCCTACAATGAGCAGTTCTTC
J gene: TRBJ2-1
clone size: few
V gene: TRBV28
D gene: .

CDR3 protein: CASSLETGEQYF
CDR3 DNA: TGTGCCAGCAGTTTAGAAACCGGCGAGCAGTACTTC
J gene: TRBJ2-7
clone size: many
V gene: TRBV27
D gene: .

CDR3 protein: CASKDPGETQYF
CDR3 DNA: TGTGCCAGCAAGGACCCCGGGGAGACCCAGTACTTC
J gene: TRBJ2-5
clone size: few
V gene: TRBV6-5
D gene: .

CDR3 protein: CASSRRENEQFF
CDR3 DNA: TGTGCCAGCAGCCGAAGGGAAAATGAGCAGTTCTTC
J gene: TRBJ2-1
clone size: many
V gene: TRBV7-9
D gene: .

CDR3 protein: CASSQDFGGGYTF
CDR3 DNA: TGTGCCAGCAGCCAAGATTTTGGAGGGGGCTACACCTTC
J gene: TRBJ1-2
clone size: many
V gene: TRBV3-1
D gene: .

CDR3 protein: CASSLVMPMNTEAFF
CDR3 DNA: TGTGCCAGCAGCTTAGTGATGCCGATGAACACTGAAGCTTTCTTT
J gene: TRBJ1-1
clone size: many
V gene: TRBV11-2
D gene: .

CDR3 protein: CASSRWTGEYGNTIYF
CDR3 DNA: TGTGCCAGCAGTCGATGGACAGGGGAATATGGAAACACCATATATTTT
J gene: TRBJ1-3
clone size: many
V gene: TRBV12-3/TRBV12-4
D gene: TRBD1

CDR3 protein: CASSLPGLASYEQYF
CDR3 DNA: TGTGCCAGCAGCTTACCGGGACTAGCGTCCTACGAGCAGTACTTC
J gene: TRBJ2-7
clone size: many
V gene: TRBV7-8
D gene: TRBD2

CDR3 protein: CASRIFMTSGGETQYF
CDR3 DNA: TGCGCCAGCAGAATATTTATGACTAGCGGGGGTGAGACCCAGTACTTC
J gene: TRBJ2-5
clone size: .
V gene: TRBV5-1
D gene: TRBD2

CDR3 protein: CASSQGFSGGQPYEQYF
CDR3 DNA: TGCGCCAGCAGCCAAGGCTTTAGCGGGGGACAACCCTACGAGCAGTACTTC
J gene: TRBJ2-7
clone size: many
V gene: TRBV4-1
D gene: TRBD2

CDR3 protein: CAISGYEGSPAYEQYF
CDR3 DNA: TGTGCCATCAGTGGCTATGAGGGATCTCCTGCCTACGAGCAGTACTTC
J gene: TRBJ2-7
clone size: .
V gene: TRBV10-3
D gene: .

CDR3 protein: CASSLNYASGAGEQFF
CDR3 DNA: TGTGCCAGCAGCTTAAATTATGCCAGCGGGGCCGGTGAGCAGTTCTTC
J gene: TRBJ2-1
clone size: many
V gene: TRBV7-3
D gene: TRBD2

CDR3 protein: CASSFIPRQGGDEQFF
CDR3 DNA: TGTGCCAGCAGTTTTATCCCCCGACAGGGAGGGGATGAGCAGTTCTTC
J gene: TRBJ2-1
clone size: many
V gene: TRBV28
D gene: .